The sequence of this T cell receptor (beta chain) was determined in a study of T cells in tuberculosis. Findings and caveats of the study: Classification accuracy was around 90% (AUROC 0.7 to 0.9) with the GMM-specific repertoire.

Assay used: immunoSEQ multiplex PCR; TCRdb lists only in-frame clones, some missing. Seen here are tens of thousands of clones, less than 95% observed once, and the top ten hold approximately 8.1%. A note on this clone: Antigen: not known.

Germline V gives CDR1 LNHDA, CDR2 SQIVND (reference sequence). This CDR3 comprises 15 residues. V lost 3 bases to trimming and J lost 3 bases; unmatched junction nucleotides: 7. This receptor was obtained from a donor under 30 with latent tuberculosis or without tuberculosis infection. This rearrangement joins TRBV19 to TRBJ2-7; the match to TRBD2 covers 8 bases. Input material: PBMCs. CDR3 in DNA: TGTGCCAGTAGTATGGGGCGGGAGGTTAGCTACGAGCAGTACTTC. Translated, it gives CASSMGREVSYEQYF.